Detailed here is one TCR beta chain. This sample stems from a study of blood T cell repertoires in COVID-19. Overall study: Sample material is recorded as cDNA or gDNA derived from T cells, B-cell-depleted T cells, or PBMCs.

Repertoires were generated with immunoSEQ multiplex PCR, while TCRdb's copy carries only in-frame clones and drops some. Found here are about 270,000 clones, about nine tenths of them singletons; the top ten hold about 4%. Germline values: CDR1 WNHNN, CDR2 SYGVQD (reference sequence). CDR3 length: 16 residues. Trimming shortened V by 5 bases and J by 8 bases, and 22 bases separated the two germline ends. The V gene is TRBV10-1, the J gene TRBJ2-1, with D possibly being TRBD2 (7 bases). This TCR came from a woman aged 25 to 39 with acute COVID-19. Sequencing was carried out using PBMCs or T cells enriched from blood (not recorded which). The CDR3 reads CASSPTLGGGKDEQFF. CDR3 coding DNA: TGCGCCAGCAGTCCCACCCTAGGGGGGGGGAAGGATGAGCAGTTCTTC.